The TCR beta chain described here comes from a study of blood T cell repertoires in COVID-19. The CDR3 extends over 14 amino acids. Germline CDR1 and CDR2: DFQATT and SNEGSKA (reference sequence). Losses at the gene ends were 3 bases for V and 7 bases for J; bases not matched to a gene: 9. Repertoires were generated with immunoSEQ multiplex PCR, while TCRdb's copy carries only in-frame clones and drops some. The sample shows around 200,000 clones, 65% to 90% of them seen only once. Shortly before study entry, within 2 weeks, exposed participants had met a COVID-19 case. Sequences were obtained from PBMCs or T cells enriched from blood (not recorded which). This TCR was sampled from a young woman who had been exposed to COVID-19. The chain couples TRBV20-1 to TRBJ2-7, with 10 bases fitting TRBD1. CDR3 residues: CSASPGTGAREQYF. For the CDR3, the DNA is TGCAGTGCTAGTCCCGGGACAGGGGCGCGGGAGCAGTACTTC.